The T cell receptor beta chain described here comes from a study of blood T cell repertoires in COVID-19. At the level of the study: The study drew acute and convalescent COVID-19 samples from the United States, Italy and Spain. T cells, B-cell-depleted T cells, or PBMCs supplied cDNA or gDNA.

This CDR3 region has 12 residues. V lost 6 bases and J lost 5, with 7 bases in between. Germline-derived CDR1 and CDR2 are LNHDA and SQIVND (reference sequence). Under the authors' procedure: Estimation of nucleated cell counts was performed using reference gene primer amplification. The assay was immunoSEQ multiplex PCR, and TCRdb's table has in-frame clones only and misses some. That table is the source of V, J and clone size, and D and trimming were worked out from the DNA. The sample records roughly 120,000 clones, 86% being singletons. V is TRBV19 and J is TRBJ2-2; tentative D call: TRBD1 (5 bases). The sample taken for sequencing was peripheral blood. The TCR comes from a man between 65 and 85 years old who had recovered from COVID-19. The CDR3 protein is CASRRQTGELFF. In nucleotides, the CDR3 is TGTGCCAGTAGGAGACAGACCGGGGAGCTGTTTTTT.